This T cell receptor (beta chain) comes out of a study of human T cells and chemical hapten exposure. This clonotype was counted ten times or more. The antigen remains unidentified. Per the original data handling: TCRs per sample had a median of roughly 93,000 and ranged from roughly 20,000 to 690,600. TCRdb reprocessed the RACE reads with MiXCR, giving one entry per CDR3 protein. Clone size and V and J calls follow TCRdb, not the original study. Among approximately 320,000 distinct CDR3 sequences, approximately 5% were seen once, and the ten largest hold less than 9%. General observations from the study: Sensitization with DPC brought no change to TCRs above 1 in 1000 in frequency.

The V end was cut by 5 bases, the J end by 7 bases, with 20 bases between. From germline, CDR1 is SGHTA and CDR2 FQGNSA. This CDR3 is 15 amino acids long. The time point is: pre-sensitization, week 0. Treatment defined: therapeutic diphenylcyclopropenone sensitization with weekly scalp DPC. Blood, whole and unfractionated, served as the source for total RNA extraction. The receptor was derived from a woman aged 18-30 years with alopecia areata. Some clones in this sample may be carry-over from other donors' samples. The V call is TRBV7-2, the J call TRBJ1-2, with D maybe TRBD1 (6 bases). Source: whole blood, taken in connection with sensitization to the hapten diphenylcyclopropenone (DPC). The CDR3 DNA reads TGTGCCAGCAGCACATGGACGACAGGTCCCCCTGGCTACACCTTC. Its translation is CASSTWTTGPPGYTF.